This T cell receptor beta chain was retrieved from a study of T cell changes during pregnancy in multiple sclerosis (dated by TCRdb to about 2019). At the level of the whole study: In women with multiple sclerosis, the researchers looked at how the T cell repertoire shifted as pregnancy progressed.

CDR1 SNHLY and CDR2 FYNNEI were looked up in the germline V gene. The CDR3 runs 12 amino acids, cysteine and phenylalanine included. The only DNA kept is the CDR3, 36 bases in frame from the first base. V is clipped by 11 bases and J by 6 bases, and the sequence between their germline boundaries is 13 bases long. A remark on this clone: Its antigen is currently not known. No much larger clonotype is one base removed from it; base qualities were not supplied.

The receptor library was made with the immunoSEQ multiplex PCR assay. Drawn from immuneACCESS, this table holds only the in-frame rearrangements with V and J called that TCRdb kept. Clones are partly lost; checked studies trace under half to an unresolved V gene and leave the rest unexplained. Here the sample has fewer than 90,000 clones; about 94% occur a single time. The ten largest clones capture about 1.7% of the sample. The clonotype originates from a female donor in good health, enrolled as a control in a pregnancy study. The specimen was peripheral blood, collected after pregnancy. This receptor chain uses TRBV2 and TRBJ2-2; no D gene call is confident. DNA sequence: TGTGCCTCCAACTACTATGCCGGGGAGCTGTTTTTT. The resulting protein is CASNYYAGELFF.